The 29 T cell receptor beta chains reported below all come from one sample, sequenced in a study of cytotoxic CD8 clonotypes in ibrutinib-treated CLL. The table came from immunoSEQ multiplex PCR; TCRdb's copy has only in-frame clones and leaves some out. The profile shows approximately 100,000 clones, about 74% of them singletons. This sample comprised PBMCs, obtained after 24 months of ibrutinib treatment. These receptors originate from a human donor with chronic lymphocytic leukemia.

The V call is TRBV5-6, the J call TRBJ2-1; 8 bases fit TRBD2. The trim removed 4 bases at V and 1 base at J, leaving 7 bases unmatched. CDR1 is SGHDT and CDR2 is YYEEEE in the germline V gene. This CDR3 is 16 amino acids long. CDR3 loop: CASSPWGGRSYNEQFF. The CDR3 bases are TGTGCCAGCAGCCCCTGGGGCGGGAGGTCCTACAATGAGCAGTTCTTC.

This chain joins TRBV27 and TRBJ1-3; D perhaps matches TRBD1 (5 bases). CDR1 and CDR2 from the germline V gene are MNHEY and SMNVEV (reference sequence). Trimming removed 11 bases from V and 5 bases from J, with 19 bases in between. This CDR3 is 14 amino acids long. This chain's CDR3 is CASWPSGTRNTIYF. CDR3 nucleotides: TGTGCCTCCTGGCCATCCGGGACTAGAAACACCATATATTTT.

This clone has more than one count but fewer than ten. This chain joins TRBV5-4 and TRBJ2-7; weak D call: TRBD1 (6 bases). CDR1 and CDR2 from the germline V gene are SGHNT and YYREEE (reference sequence). Trimming left V 3 bases short and J 4 bases short, with 17 bases between. The CDR3 totals 15 residues. CDR3 coding DNA: TGTGCCAGCAGCTCCCCCGGCAGGGGAAAGTACGAGCAGTACTTC. Protein product: CASSSPGRGKYEQYF.

The chain links TRBV2 to TRBJ2-7, with D unresolved. With 3 bases removed from V and 5 bases from J, the gap between germline ends came to 5 bases. The CDR3 contains 11 residues. The germline V gene encodes CDR1 SNHLY and CDR2 FYNNEI. The CDR3 DNA is TGTGCCAGCAGTGAGGACCACGAGCAGTACTTC. Amino acids: CASSEDHEQYF.

The V gene is TRBV5-8, the J gene TRBJ2-5; D uncertain. Germline CDR1 SGHTS, CDR2 YDEGEE. The CDR3 covers 11 residues. Trimming removed 2 bases at V and 2 bases at J, with 1 base between. CDR3 sequence: CASSLQETQYF. CDR3 coding DNA: TGTGCCAGCAGCTTACAAGAGACCCAGTACTTC.

V is TRBV9 and J is TRBJ2-5; 10 positions agree with TRBD2. Germline V gene data show CDR1 as SGDLS and CDR2 as YYNGEE. The CDR3 length is 16 residues. With 4 bases clipped from V and 1 base from J, the junction kept 7 bases outside the gene matches. Here the CDR3 DNA reads TGTGCCAGCAGCCCCCCGGGACTAGCGCTCCAAGAGACCCAGTACTTC. It encodes CASSPPGLALQETQYF.

The genes are TRBV7-9 and TRBJ1-6; the match to TRBD1 covers 8 bases. Losses at the gene ends were 10 bases for V and 8 bases for J; bases not matched to a gene: 4. CDR1 is SEHNR and CDR2 is FQNEAQ in the germline V gene (reference sequence). CDR3 length equals 12 residues. The CDR3 DNA is TGTGCCATCCCGGGACAGGATTCACCCCTCCACTTT. It specifies CAIPGQDSPLHF.

As DNA, the CDR3 is TGCGCCAGCAGCCAGGCGGGACCAGAGACTGTGGATACGCAGTATTTT. It encodes CASSQAGPETVDTQYF. The rearrangement uses TRBV4-1 and TRBJ2-3, with D possibly TRBD2 on 6 matching bases. Trimming shortened V by 3 bases and J by 6 bases, and 19 bases separated the two germline ends. Germline CDR1 MGHRA, CDR2 YSYEKL. This CDR3 has 16 amino acids.

Comments on this clone: A junction end diverges from the germline sequence, so it may reflect a read error. The chain carries TRBV30 and TRBJ1-1; D gene unclear. CDR3 length equals 11 residues. From germline, CDR1 is GTSNPN and CDR2 SVGIG (reference sequence). This CDR3 reads CAWTLTARPLF. Here the CDR3 DNA reads TGTGCCTGGACGCTAACCGCGAGACCTTTGTTT.

The rearrangement uses TRBV28 and TRBJ2-7, with TRBD1 matching 9 bases. This CDR3 spans 15 amino acids. V was clipped by 3 bases and J by 4 bases; unmatched bases: 7. CDR1 MDHEN and CDR2 SYDVKM come from the germline V gene. CDR3 sequence: CASSLWGQGEYEQYF. CDR3 nucleotide sequence: TGTGCCAGCAGTTTGTGGGGACAGGGAGAGTACGAGCAGTACTTC.

The chain uses TRBV19 and TRBJ1-1, with D hard to call. The germline V and J ends were trimmed by 2 bases and 1 base, with 8 bases remaining between them. Germline values: CDR1 LNHDA, CDR2 SQIVND (reference sequence). The CDR3 runs to 14 residues. The CDR3 reads CASSISFGNTEAFF. CDR3 DNA: TGTGCCAGTAGTATATCCTTTGGGAACACTGAAGCTTTCTTT.

The J gene is TRBJ2-1, the V gene TRBV18, with D perhaps matching TRBD2 (5 bases). This CDR3 spans 14 amino acids. Germline V gene sequence: CDR1 KGHSH, CDR2 LQKENI. The V gene lost 5 bases and the J gene lost 9 bases, with 17 bases spanning the gap. DNA for the CDR3: TGTGCCAGCTCAGGCACACTCGAAAGCGGTGAGCAGTTCTTC. Translation: CASSGTLESGEQFF.

The rearrangement links TRBV6-1 to TRBJ2-4; the D is unclear. Germline CDR1 MNHNS, CDR2 SASEGT. The CDR3 sequence is 11 residues long. The ends were cut back, 7 bases at V and 3 bases at J, with 4 bases in the middle. DNA of the CDR3: TGTGCCAGCACAGGCAAAAACATTCAGTACTTC. Its protein is CASTGKNIQYF.

The chain uses TRBV7-2 and TRBJ2-3; D is ambiguous. This CDR3 contains 12 residues. CDR1 SGHTA and CDR2 FQGNSA come from the germline V gene. With 3 bases removed from V and 2 bases from J, the gap between germline ends came to 3 bases. Here the CDR3 reads CASSFYTDTQYF. In nucleotides, the CDR3 is TGTGCCAGCAGCTTCTACACAGATACGCAGTATTTT.

V and J are TRBV6-6 and TRBJ1-1; perhaps TRBD1 as D (6 bases). Trimming took 4 bases from V and 5 from J, leaving 14 bases between them. The CDR3 covers 14 residues. Germline values: CDR1 MNHNY, CDR2 SVGAGI (reference sequence). The DNA of the CDR3 is TGTGCCAGCAGTTTCCCAGGGGCTGGAACTGAAGCTTTCTTT. Translated, it gives CASSFPGAGTEAFF.

The V gene is TRBV5-6, the J gene TRBJ2-5; the match to TRBD2 covers 11 bases. Germline V gene data show CDR1 as SGHDT and CDR2 as YYEEEE. The CDR3 contains 15 residues. The trim removed 3 bases at V and 2 bases at J, leaving 3 bases unmatched. The CDR3 coding sequence is TGTGCCAGCAGCTCGGGACTAGCGGAACAAGAGACCCAGTACTTC. As protein: CASSSGLAEQETQYF.

The J gene is TRBJ1-5, the V gene TRBV7-9; maybe TRBD1 (5 bases). Germline CDR1 is SEHNR and CDR2 is FQNEAQ (reference sequence). The V end lost 5 bases, the J end lost 0 bases, and 11 bases lay between the germline ends. The CDR3 extends over 15 amino acids. For the CDR3, the DNA is TGTGCCAGCAGCACCCGGGGGGGTAGCAATCAGCCCCAGCATTTT. Translating gives CASSTRGGSNQPQHF.

J is TRBJ1-2 and V is TRBV21-1; TRBD1 is taken as the D call from the table, unchecked against the DNA. TRBV21-1 is recorded as a pseudogene. The CDR3 sequence is 14 residues long. Here the CDR3 DNA reads TGTGCCAGCAGCAAAGTTTCGACAGCAGGCGGCTACACCTTC. Translated: CASSKVSTAGGYTF.

The rearrangement joins TRBV9 to TRBJ1-3; D gene uncertain. V gave up 4 bases and J gave up 8 bases, with 22 bases separating them. Per the germline V gene, CDR1 is SGDLS and CDR2 is YYNGEE. This CDR3 spans 16 amino acids. The CDR3, as DNA: TGTGCCAGCAGCCCCCTAAGGGAATCGGGAATACACACCATATATTTT. This translates into CASSPLRESGIHTIYF. The complete variable domain, with remaining parts taken from reference TRBV9 and TRBJ1-3, reads DSGVTQTPKHLITATGQRVTLRCSPRSGDLSVYWYQQSLDQGLQFLIQYYNGEERAKGNILERFSAQQFPDLHSELNLSSLELGDSALYFCASSPLRESGIHTIYFGEGSWLTVV.

This clone has a handful of counts. The chain joins TRBV9 to TRBJ2-1; D possibly corresponds to TRBD2 (5 bases). Trimming left V 4 bases short and J 10 bases short, with 12 bases between. This CDR3 has 12 amino acids. Germline V lookup: CDR1 SGDLS, CDR2 YYNGEE. In DNA form, the CDR3 reads TGTGCCAGCAGCCCCCGGACTGAGGAGCAGTTCTTC. It translates to CASSPRTEEQFF.

J is TRBJ2-7 and V is TRBV5-1; D remains unclear. The ends were cut back, 4 bases at V and 12 bases at J, with 23 bases in the middle. CDR3 length equals 14 residues. CDR1 and CDR2 (germline): SGHRS, YFSETQ. The CDR3 sequence is CASSPRRDPGLRYF. CDR3 bases: TGCGCCAGCAGCCCCAGAAGAGATCCGGGCCTTCGGTACTTC.

The genes are TRBV5-1 and TRBJ1-1; 12 bases align to TRBD1. The germline CDR1 and CDR2 sequences are SGHRS and YFSETQ. The J segment lost 4 bases and the V segment lost 4 bases, leaving 17 bases of the junction unmatched. CDR3 length: 19 amino acids. DNA for the CDR3: TGCGCCAGCAGCCCCTCGGGACAGGGGGCAGCCACCCGTGGCACTGAAGCTTTCTTT. Translation: CASSPSGQGAATRGTEAFF.

V is TRBV5-6 and J is TRBJ1-1, with 7 bases lining up with TRBD1. CDR1 and CDR2 (germline): SGHDT, YYEEEE. The trim removed 5 bases at V and 5 bases at J, leaving 6 bases unmatched. The CDR3 consists of 13 residues. The CDR3 loop is CASSPTGRTEAFF. The CDR3 DNA follows: TGTGCCAGCAGTCCGACAGGGCGGACTGAAGCTTTCTTT.

The genes are TRBV19 and TRBJ2-6; D is ambiguous. The germline V gene encodes CDR1 LNHDA and CDR2 SQIVND (reference sequence). CDR3 length: 14 amino acids. Trimming left V 11 bases short and J 0 bases short, with 11 bases between. The CDR3 region is CASSPGSGANVLTF. The CDR3 nucleotides read TGTGCCTCATCACCCGGCTCTGGGGCCAACGTCCTGACTTTC.

The V call is TRBV5-1, the J call TRBJ2-3; no definite D call. Germline V CDR1 and CDR2: SGHRS, YFSETQ. V shed 4 bases and J shed 11 bases, with 11 bases lying between them. The CDR3 loop spans 11 amino acids. The CDR3 DNA reads TGCGCCAGCAGCCTCGAAGGCGGGCAGTATTTT. Translated, it gives CASSLEGGQYF.

This chain uses TRBV2 with TRBJ1-5; 11 bases align to TRBD1. With V trimmed by 7 bases and J by 6 bases, 5 bases remained unmatched. CDR1 SNHLY and CDR2 FYNNEI come from the germline V gene. The CDR3 has 14 amino acids. The CDR3 DNA sequence: TGTGCCAGCACCGGGACAGGGGGAGGTCAGCCCCAGCATTTT. Residues: CASTGTGGGQPQHF.

The chain employs TRBV13 and TRBJ2-1, with TRBD1 matching over 7 bases. Germline assignment: CDR1 PRHDT and CDR2 FYEKMQ (reference sequence). This CDR3 is 14 amino acids long. V lost 6 bases, J lost 9 bases, and 11 bases stayed unmatched. The DNA of the CDR3 is TGTGCCAGCAGTCTTTCGACAGGGTACGCTGAGCAGTTCTTC. It specifies CASSLSTGYAEQFF.

The CDR3 coding sequence is TGCGCCAGCAGCTTGGGATCCATGTGGACAGACTACGAGCAGTACTTC. The encoded protein is CASSLGSMWTDYEQYF. The V and J genes are TRBV5-1 and TRBJ2-7; possibly TRBD1 for D (6 bases). This CDR3 has 16 residues. Germline CDR1 reads SGHRS; CDR2 reads YFSETQ. Trimming removed 0 bases at V and 3 bases at J, with 16 bases between.

The chain uses TRBV27 and TRBJ2-5; a weak D match, TRBD2 (5 bases). V shed 6 bases and J shed 5 bases, with 16 bases lying between them. CDR1 MNHEY and CDR2 SMNVEV come from the germline V gene (reference sequence). This CDR3 is built from 14 residues. The CDR3 DNA is TGTGCCAGCAGCCGAAAGACTACCTCCGAGACCCAGTACTTC. This sequence encodes CASSRKTTSETQYF.